A single sample gave rise to the 32 T cell receptor beta chains below, sequenced in a study of blood T cell repertoires in COVID-19. Measured with immunoSEQ multiplex PCR; TCRdb has only the in-frame clones, and not every one. The sample shows about 170,000 clones, less than 90% of them seen only once. What was sequenced was peripheral blood. The receptors here all came from an older woman with COVID-19, enrolled during active disease.

The chain joins TRBV5-1 to TRBJ2-6; D not resolved. CDR1 is SGHRS, CDR2 YFSETQ, per germline. V was trimmed by 0 bases and J by 2 bases, leaving 12 bases between them. This CDR3 comprises 17 residues. CDR3 residues: CASSLAAGSAGANVLTF. CDR3 bases: TGCGCCAGCAGCTTGGCGGCAGGTTCAGCTGGGGCCAACGTCCTGACTTTC. The full variable domain, in which reference TRBV5-1 and TRBJ2-6 provide the parts outside the CDR3, is KAGVTQTPRYLIKTRGQQVTLSCSPISGHRSVSWYQQTPGQGLQFLFEYFSETQRNKGNFPGRFSGRQFSNSRSEMNVSTLELGDSALYLCASSLAAGSAGANVLTFGAGSRLTVL.

The chain joins TRBV5-6 to TRBJ1-6; D is possibly TRBD1 (5 bases). Trimming removed 0 bases at V and 5 bases at J, with 9 bases between. This CDR3 spans 15 amino acids. Germline V gene lookup returns CDR1 SGHDT and CDR2 YYEEEE. In nucleotides, the CDR3 is TGTGCCAGCAGCTTGGTAGGGGTTAATAATTCACCCCTCCACTTT. As protein: CASSLVGVNNSPLHF.

Only a few counts were recorded for this clone. This chain uses TRBV2 with TRBJ2-5; 9 bases agree with TRBD2. CDR1 and CDR2 (germline): SNHLY, FYNNEI. The CDR3 runs to 15 residues. The V and J ends lost 4 bases and 5 bases, in that order; junction bases with no gene match: 8. CDR3 coding DNA: TGTGCCAGCAGTGCCTTGGCGGGAGGGCGGGAGACCCAGTACTTC. Translated, it gives CASSALAGGRETQYF. Complete variable domain (other parts from reference TRBV2 and TRBJ2-5): EPEVTQTPSHQVTQMGQEVILRCVPISNHLYFYWYRQILGQKVEFLVSFYNNEISEKSEIFDDQFSVERPDGSNFTLKIRSTKLEDSAMYFCASSALAGGRETQYFGPGTRLLVL.

The chain is built from TRBV24-1 and TRBJ2-7, with a possible D match to TRBD2 (6 bases). V lost 9 bases and J lost 3, with 17 bases in between. CDR1 KGHDR and CDR2 SFDVKD come from the germline V gene. CDR3 length equals 14 residues. The CDR3 nucleotides are TGTGCCACCGCGGGGAGAGCATCGAACTACGAGCAGTACTTC. Its translation: CATAGRASNYEQYF.

The chain combines TRBV10-3 with TRBJ1-2; the match to TRBD1 covers 9 bases. The V gene end was trimmed by 10 bases and the J gene end by 6 bases; junction bases not matched to a gene: 9. The CDR3 runs to 13 residues. Germline-derived CDR1 and CDR2 are ENHRY and SYGVKD. CDR3 DNA sequence: TGTGCCACTTACAGGGGGCAATCAGATGGCTACACCTTC. Its protein product is CATYRGQSDGYTF.

This chain connects TRBV2 to TRBJ2-7; 9 positions match TRBD2. The V gene end was trimmed by 2 bases and the J gene end by 2 bases; junction bases not matched to a gene: 7. Germline V CDR1 and CDR2: SNHLY, FYNNEI. The CDR3 length is 16 residues. The CDR3 DNA is TGTGCCAGCAGTGAACCCCACCTAGCGGGAACCTACGAGCAGTACTTC. Protein product: CASSEPHLAGTYEQYF.

V usage is TRBV7-3 and J usage is TRBJ2-1, with 9 bases identical to TRBD2. Trimming removed 5 bases from V and 5 bases from J; junction bases left unmatched: 10. CDR3 length equals 16 residues. Germline V CDR1 and CDR2: SGHTA, FQGTGA. CDR3 loop: CASSVEPGLANNEQFF. DNA for the CDR3: TGTGCCAGCAGCGTTGAACCGGGACTAGCTAACAATGAGCAGTTCTTC.

This clone was seen once. The rearrangement links TRBV10-1 to TRBJ2-5, with TRBD2 identical over 13 bases. V lost 0 bases, J lost 9 bases, and 16 bases stayed unmatched. The length of the CDR3 is 19 residues. Germline assignment: CDR1 WNHNN and CDR2 SYGVQD (reference sequence). Here the CDR3 DNA reads TGCGCCAGCAGTGAGTCGACGGGACTAGCGGGAAGTAAGAGGGTGGCCCAGTACTTC. This codes for CASSESTGLAGSKRVAQYF.

The chain couples TRBV6-5 to TRBJ1-5, with D possibly matching TRBD1 (6 bases). Germline V gene sequence: CDR1 MNHEY, CDR2 SVGAGI. Trimming removed 4 bases from V and 0 bases from J, with 13 bases in between. The CDR3 extends over 16 amino acids. CDR3 region: CASSFTGLSSNQPQHF. CDR3 DNA sequence: TGTGCCAGCAGTTTTACAGGGTTAAGTAGCAATCAGCCCCAGCATTTT.

The genes are TRBV24-1 and TRBJ2-3; possibly TRBD1 for D (5 bases). The CDR3 has 14 amino acids. CDR1 is KGHDR and CDR2 is SFDVKD in the germline V gene. Trimming pared 2 bases from V and 9 bases from J, leaving 14 bases between. CDR3 loop: CATSDSGPWLTQYF. CDR3 sequence (DNA): TGTGCCACCAGTGATTCAGGGCCATGGCTCACGCAGTATTTT.

The V gene is TRBV13, the J gene TRBJ2-3; 9 positions agree with TRBD2. V gave up 4 bases and J gave up 5 bases; unmatched junction bases: 10. The germline CDR1 and CDR2 sequences are PRHDT and FYEKMQ (reference sequence). CDR3 length equals 16 residues. CDR3 coding DNA: TGTGCCAGCAGCTCCCTCGGGGTAGCGGGAGTAGATACGCAGTATTTT. Its translation is CASSSLGVAGVDTQYF. Full variable domain (missing parts from reference TRBV13 and TRBJ2-3): AAGVIQSPRHLIKEKRETATLKCYPIPRHDTVYWYQQGPGQDPQFLISFYEKMQSDKGSIPDRFSAQQFSDYHSELNMSSLELGDSALYFCASSSLGVAGVDTQYFGPGTRLTVL.

A single count supports this clone. This chain links TRBV19 with TRBJ1-5; the D is unclear. Germline-derived CDR1 and CDR2 are LNHDA and SQIVND (reference sequence). The CDR3 runs to 15 residues. Trimming removed 3 bases at V and 5 bases at J, with 14 bases between. CDR3 sequence: CASSITGDNYQPQHF. CDR3 sequence (DNA): TGTGCCAGTAGTATCACCGGGGATAACTATCAGCCCCAGCATTTT.

The chain links TRBV11-3 to TRBJ1-1, with a possible D match to TRBD1 (5 bases). The CDR3 is made up of 14 amino acids. Trimming took 1 base from V and 3 from J, leaving 9 bases between them. The germline gives CDR1 SGHNT, CDR2 YENEEA. The CDR3 spells CASSLGAGYTEAFF. The DNA of the CDR3 is TGTGCCAGCAGCTTAGGGGCAGGGTACACTGAAGCTTTCTTT.

A word on this clone: One junction end does not reproduce the germline sequence, and a read error may be involved. The V gene is TRBV2, the J gene TRBJ2-7, with TRBD1 as a possible D gene (5 bases). Germline values: CDR1 SNHLY, CDR2 FYNNEI. The CDR3 contains 13 residues. Written as DNA, the CDR3 is TGTGCCAGCAAAGGGGCTTACTCCCACGAGCAGTACTTC. It is translated as CASKGAYSHEQYF.

In DNA form, the CDR3 reads TGTGCCAGCAGGCCTCCGGGACAGGGGGCTGAGCAGTACTTC. Amino acid sequence: CASRPPGQGAEQYF. This chain links TRBV6-5 with TRBJ2-7, with 12 positions matching TRBD1. After removal of 6 bases from V and 7 bases from J, the junction contained 7 bases not matched to a gene. CDR1 is MNHEY, CDR2 SVGAGI, per germline. The CDR3 covers 14 residues.

J is TRBJ2-5 and V is TRBV24-1; TRBD1 is a possible D gene (6 bases). Germline CDR1 is KGHDR and CDR2 is SFDVKD. The CDR3 loop spans 13 amino acids. The V gene lost 10 bases and the J gene lost 4 bases, with 15 bases spanning the gap. CDR3 residues: CATQGIRRETQYF. The CDR3 DNA sequence: TGTGCCACACAGGGTATCAGGCGAGAGACCCAGTACTTC.

The V call is TRBV29-1, the J call TRBJ2-1; 12 bases line up with TRBD2. V was clipped by 6 bases and J by 0 bases; unmatched bases: 6. Germline V gene lookup returns CDR1 SQVTM and CDR2 ANQGSEA. The CDR3 loop spans 16 amino acids. The CDR3 DNA follows: TGCAGCGTGTCACCGGGACTAGCGGGCTCCTACAATGAGCAGTTCTTC. This codes for CSVSPGLAGSYNEQFF.

Turning to this clone: The identical CDR3 is also encoded by other nucleotide sequences in the sample. The rearrangement uses TRBV27 and TRBJ2-3; D unresolved. This CDR3 has 12 residues. Germline V lookup: CDR1 MNHEY, CDR2 SMNVEV (reference sequence). V shed 2 bases and J shed 5 bases, with 5 bases lying between them. The CDR3 region is CASSLTRDTQYF. CDR3 bases: TGTGCCAGCAGTTTAACGAGAGATACGCAGTATTTT.

This chain joins TRBV11-2 and TRBJ1-2; possibly TRBD1 for D (6 bases). Germline CDR1 is SGHAT and CDR2 is FQNNGV. The CDR3 totals 15 residues. V lost 0 bases and J 4 bases, leaving 12 bases between the germline ends. The CDR3 protein is CASSLEVRGGYGYTF. The CDR3 DNA reads TGTGCCAGCAGCTTAGAAGTTCGAGGGGGCTATGGCTACACCTTC.

The V gene is TRBV19, the J gene TRBJ2-7, with unresolved D. Germline V CDR1 and CDR2: LNHDA, SQIVND (reference sequence). The CDR3 consists of 13 residues. The V and J ends lost 2 bases and 5 bases respectively, with 10 bases between them. This chain's CDR3 is CASSISRSNEQYF. CDR3 nucleotide sequence: TGTGCCAGTAGTATAAGCCGGAGTAACGAGCAGTACTTC.

In its sample, this clone was seen a few times. This chain connects TRBV28 to TRBJ2-7; weak D call: TRBD2 (5 bases). This CDR3 region has 13 residues. The germline V and J ends were trimmed by 6 bases and 2 bases, with 11 bases remaining between them. Germline V CDR1 and CDR2: MDHEN, SYDVKM. The CDR3 spells CASRVGGAYEQYF. The DNA of the CDR3 is TGTGCCAGCAGGGTAGGAGGTGCCTACGAGCAGTACTTC. Full variable domain (outside the CDR3, taken from reference TRBV28 and TRBJ2-7): DVKVTQSSRYLVKRTGEKVFLECVQDMDHENMFWYRQDPGLGLRLIYFSYDVKMKEKGDIPEGYSVSREKKERFSLILESASTNQTSMYLCASRVGGAYEQYFGPGTRLTVT.

This clone appeared once. V gene TRBV6-7 combines with J gene TRBJ1-5; D gene uncertain. TRBV6-7 is treated as an ORF (open reading frame) with a function not yet certain. There are 17 residues in the CDR3. V lost 2 bases to trimming and J lost 0 bases, with 14 bases between them. The CDR3 here is CASSYPPDCYSNQPQHF. Written as DNA, the CDR3 is TGTGCCAGCAGTTACCCTCCGGACTGCTATAGCAATCAGCCCCAGCATTTT.

This clone was seen only once. The chain joins TRBV2 to TRBJ2-2, with TRBD2 identical over 10 bases. Germline V gene sequence: CDR1 SNHLY, CDR2 FYNNEI. With 6 bases clipped from V and 7 bases from J, the junction kept 17 bases outside the gene matches. The CDR3 consists of 18 residues. The CDR3 sequence is CASRERVWLAGVGGELFF. CDR3 DNA sequence: TGTGCCAGCAGAGAAAGGGTTTGGCTAGCGGGAGTCGGCGGGGAGCTGTTTTTT.

This clone has only one observation. The chain links TRBV11-1 to TRBJ1-5; the D is unclear. The CDR3 length is 14 residues. Trimming took 1 base from V and 1 from J, leaving 5 bases between them. Germline V gene lookup returns CDR1 SGHAT and CDR2 FQDESV (reference sequence). CDR3: CASSLGGSNQPQHF. The CDR3 DNA is TGTGCCAGCAGCTTAGGAGGGAGCAATCAGCCCCAGCATTTT. Supplemented by reference TRBV11-1 and TRBJ1-5, the full variable domain reads EAEVAQSPRYKITEKSQAVAFWCDPISGHATLYWYRQILGQGPELLVQFQDESVVDDSQLPKDRFSAERLKGVDSTLKIQPAELGDSAMYLCASSLGGSNQPQHFGDGTRLSIL.

The chain links TRBV7-2 to TRBJ2-7; a possible D gene is TRBD2 (5 bases). The germline V gene encodes CDR1 SGHTA and CDR2 FQGNSA. Trimming took 10 bases from V and 1 from J, leaving 17 bases between them. This CDR3 contains 14 residues. CDR3 bases: TGTGCCACCTCGGTAGCGTCAACTTCCTACGAGCAGTACTTC. As protein: CATSVASTSYEQYF.

The gene calls are TRBV7-9 and TRBJ2-7, with 8 bases lining up with TRBD1. Germline CDR1 is SEHNR and CDR2 is FQNEAQ (reference sequence). Trimming removed 3 bases from V and 3 bases from J; junction bases left unmatched: 4. This CDR3 comprises 14 residues. The CDR3 reads CASSFPDRVYEQYF. The CDR3, as DNA: TGTGCCAGCAGCTTTCCGGACAGGGTCTACGAGCAGTACTTC.

The chain combines TRBV21-1 with TRBJ2-7; TRBD1 is the table's D call and was not checked against the DNA. TRBV21-1 is given as a pseudogene. The CDR3 is made up of 11 amino acids. The CDR3 loop is CASSKGQGKYF. The CDR3 DNA reads TGTGCCAGCAGCAAAGGGCAGGGGAAGTACTTC.

The table lists this clone with a count of one. This rearrangement joins TRBV7-9 to TRBJ1-1; TRBD1 is a possible D gene (5 bases). Deletions cut 1 base from V and 3 bases from J, with 12 bases between. The germline V gene has CDR1 SEHNR and CDR2 FQNEAQ (reference sequence). CDR3 length: 15 amino acids. The CDR3 DNA reads TGTGCCAGCAGCTTAGAGCCAGGGAGGCACACTGAAGCTTTCTTT. It encodes CASSLEPGRHTEAFF.

The gene calls are TRBV7-2 and TRBJ1-1; D gene ambiguous. The CDR3 has 15 residues. From germline, CDR1 is SGHTA and CDR2 FQGNSA. V lost 5 bases and J lost 1, with 14 bases in between. This CDR3 reads CASSPLGRGNTEAFF. DNA for the CDR3: TGTGCCAGCAGCCCCCTTGGGAGAGGGAACACTGAAGCTTTCTTT.

This chain joins TRBV27 and TRBJ1-1; 9 bases agree with TRBD1. V lost 5 bases, J lost 4 bases, and 8 bases stayed unmatched. Germline CDR1 MNHEY, CDR2 SMNVEV (reference sequence). The CDR3 has 15 residues. CDR3 loop: CASSRWDREATEAFF. The CDR3 DNA sequence: TGTGCCAGCAGTCGGTGGGACAGGGAGGCCACTGAAGCTTTCTTT.

The chain has TRBV28 and TRBJ2-4; TRBD2 matches 7 bases. The CDR3 loop spans 18 amino acids. Germline assignment: CDR1 MDHEN and CDR2 SYDVKM. V shed 3 bases and J 0 bases; nucleotides not matched to a gene: 11. CDR3: CASSFAGALPLAKNIQYF. CDR3 sequence (DNA): TGTGCCAGCAGTTTTGCGGGAGCCCTGCCCCTAGCCAAAAACATTCAGTACTTC.

The rearrangement uses TRBV20-1 and TRBJ2-7; no clear D gene. V dropped 3 bases and J dropped 3 bases, with 15 bases sitting between them. Germline CDR1 reads DFQATT; CDR2 reads SNEGSKA (reference sequence). This CDR3 contains 14 residues. CDR3 nucleotide sequence: TGCAGTGCTAGTTATTCTAGGTCCGTCTACGAGCAGTACTTC. Amino acids: CSASYSRSVYEQYF.